One and the same sample provided the 20 T cell receptor beta chains below, sequenced in a study of Tregs in tolerant kidney transplant recipients. Produced via immunoSEQ multiplex PCR; TCRdb's table is partial and in-frame only. The repertoire table contains over 14,000 clones. The nonmyeloablative bone marrow transplants came from related graft donors, with transient mixed chimerism. This specimen consisted of CD4+ T cells from blood (PBMCs), obtained 12 months after the transplant. All receptors derive from a human patient who received a combined kidney and bone marrow transplant. Part of the T cell pool may stem from the graft donor.

Points on this clone: The read halts 3 residues ahead of the CDR3 end, with the missing end drawn from the germline J gene. The V call is TRBV5-8, the J call TRBJ2-1; TRBD2 aligns across 8 bases. Germline assignment: CDR1 SGHTS and CDR2 YDEGEE. Germline trimming cut 0 bases from V and 2 bases from J; bases unmatched to any gene: 1. This CDR3 spans 15 amino acids. CDR3 DNA, as far as it was read: TGTGCCAGCAGCTTGGGCGGGAGGCCCTACAATGAG. It specifies CASSLGGRPYNE. The CDR3 reads in full as CASSLGGRPYNEQFF.

Remarks on this clone: The observed sequence ends 3 residues before the CDR3 terminus, with the missing tail filled in from the germline J gene. This chain connects TRBV20-1 to TRBJ1-4; tentatively, D is TRBD1 (6 bases). Trimming removed 4 bases from V and 2 bases from J, with 23 bases in between. Looked up from germline, CDR1 is DFQATT and CDR2 is SNEGSKA (reference sequence). This CDR3 comprises 18 residues. The CDR3 loop reads CSAKFPLGLRGTNEKLFF. The sequenced part of the CDR3 DNA is TGCAGTGCTAAATTCCCCCTTGGGTTAAGGGGGACTAATGAAAAA.

On this clone: The sequenced fragment ends 3 residues before the CDR3 boundary, so the rest is inferred from the germline J gene. The chain has TRBV7-9 and TRBJ1-2; 11 bases align to TRBD1. The ends lost 6 bases at V and 3 bases at J; junction bases unmatched: 3. Germline V gives CDR1 SEHNR, CDR2 FQNEAQ (reference sequence). The CDR3 runs to 14 residues. CDR3 DNA, as far as it was read: TGTGCCAGCAGGTGGACAGGGGGCGACTATGGC. Amino acids: CASRWTGGDYG. The full-length CDR3 reads as CASRWTGGDYGYTF. Full variable domain (remainder filled in from reference TRBV7-9 and TRBJ1-2): DTGVSQNPRHKITKRGQNVTFRCDPISEHNRLYWYRQTLGQGPEFLTYFQNEAQLEKSRLLSDRFSAERPKGSFSTLEIQRTEQGDSAMYLCASRWTGGDYGYTFGSGTRLTVV.

Worth noting for this clone: The read gets to within 3 residues of the CDR3 end, and the germline J gene fills in the rest. The chain combines TRBV7-3 with TRBJ1-1, with 7 bases that match TRBD1. This CDR3 region has 14 residues. Germline V lookup: CDR1 SGHTA, CDR2 FQGTGA. V trimming: 5 bases; J trimming: 7 bases; junction bases outside the gene matches: 10. The sequenced CDR3 bases are TGTGCCAGCAGCGCGCAGGGGGATGCTAATGAA. Its translation is CASSAQGDANE. The CDR3, in full, reads CASSAQGDANEAFF.

Details on this clone: The sequenced fragment ends 3 residues before the CDR3 boundary, so the rest is inferred from the germline J gene. V usage is TRBV7-6 and J usage is TRBJ2-7, with D unresolved. V was pared by 0 bases and J by 4 bases, with 10 bases between. Germline-derived CDR1 and CDR2 are SGHVS and FNYEAQ. This CDR3 is 14 amino acids long. CDR3 in amino acids: CASSLAPERYEQYF. CDR3 DNA, as far as it was read: TGTGCCAGCAGCTTAGCCCCAGAGCGTTACGAG.

Points on this clone: The read is 3 residues too short to cover the CDR3 end, so that end is filled in from the germline J gene. This chain connects TRBV5-1 to TRBJ2-3; perhaps TRBD1 as D (6 bases). V lost 0 bases, J lost 3 bases, and 17 bases lay in between. The germline CDR1 and CDR2 sequences are SGHRS and YFSETQ. The CDR3 is made up of 17 amino acids. The CDR3 bases that were read are TGCGCCAGCAGCTTGGGGACAGTTCGAATAGTGACAGATACG. Amino acids: CASSLGTVRIVTDT. In full, the CDR3 reads CASSLGTVRIVTDTQYF.

On this clone itself: The sequence runs out 3 residues before the end of the CDR3; the remainder is reconstructed from the germline J gene. This chain links TRBV19 with TRBJ2-7, with a possible D match to TRBD2 (6 bases). This CDR3 has 15 residues. The germline V and J ends were trimmed by 5 bases and 0 bases, with 14 bases remaining between them. Germline V gene lookup returns CDR1 LNHDA and CDR2 SQIVND (reference sequence). CDR3 sequence: CASSVSSEISYEQYF. The CDR3 DNA, read in part, is TGTGCCAGTAGTGTATCTAGCGAGATCTCCTACGAG.

Regarding this clone: The DNA ends 3 residues before the CDR3 does, and the rest of the CDR3 is filled in from the germline J gene. The J gene is TRBJ2-1, the V gene TRBV6-2 or TRBV6-3; a possible D gene is TRBD1 (5 bases). The germline CDR1 and CDR2 sequences are MNHEY and SVGEGT. Trimming cost V 2 bases and J 3 bases, with 5 bases left between them. The CDR3 extends over 13 amino acids. CDR3 sequence reads: CASSYDSYNEQFF. Incomplete CDR3 DNA: TGTGCCAGCAGTTACGACAGCTACAATGAG.

The CDR3 bases that were read are TGCGCCAGCAGCAGGGGGACTAGCGGGAGCTCTGGGGCCAACGTC. Its translation: CASSRGTSGSSGANV. The CDR3 as a whole reads CASSRGTSGSSGANVLTF. The V and J genes are TRBV5-1 and TRBJ2-6, with 14 bases identical to TRBD2. The observed sequence ends 3 residues before the CDR3 terminus, with the missing tail filled in from the germline J gene. With V trimmed by 4 bases and J by 0 bases, 3 bases remained unmatched. The CDR3 totals 18 residues. Germline values: CDR1 SGHRS, CDR2 YFSETQ.

Turning to this clone: The observed sequence ends 3 residues before the CDR3 terminus, with the missing tail filled in from the germline J gene. The chain is built from TRBV7-3 and TRBJ2-1; D possibly corresponds to TRBD1 (5 bases). This CDR3 is built from 13 residues. CDR1 and CDR2 from the germline V gene are SGHTA and FQGTGA. V was pared by 4 bases and J by 6 bases, with 10 bases between. CDR3 bases read: TGTGCCAGCAGCTACGCAAGGGGCAATGAG. The encoded protein is CASSYARGNE. The full CDR3 protein reads CASSYARGNEQFF.

In terms of frequency, this clone is medium-sized (0.01 to 0.1%). Coverage ceases 3 residues before the CDR3 finishes, and the germline J gene fills in the end. The chain carries TRBV5-6 and TRBJ2-3, with D possibly being TRBD2 (5 bases). Germline-derived CDR1 and CDR2 are SGHDT and YYEEEE. The CDR3 runs 13 residues. Trimming shortened V by 1 base and J by 5 bases, and 8 bases separated the two germline ends. CDR3 DNA, as far as it was read: TGTGCCAGCAGCTTGTTAGCGAGAGATACG. This codes for CASSLLARDT. The full CDR3 protein is CASSLLARDTQYF.

For this clone: The read ends 3 residues early relative to the CDR3; the germline J gene fills the gap. The chain couples TRBV5-4 to TRBJ2-1; the match to TRBD2 covers 10 bases. Unmatched junction bases numbered 2, after V lost 3 bases and J lost 2 bases. Germline V gene sequence: CDR1 SGHNT, CDR2 YYREEE (reference sequence). The CDR3 sequence is 15 residues long. The CDR3 sequence: CASSSGLAAYNEQFF. The covered CDR3 bases are TGTGCCAGCAGCTCAGGACTAGCGGCCTACAATGAG.

As for this clone: The CDR3 end falls 3 residues outside the read, so it is completed with the germline J gene. The genes are TRBV14 and TRBJ1-2; maybe TRBD1 (5 bases). Trimming took 0 bases from V and 2 from J, leaving 7 bases between them. The germline V gene has CDR1 SGHDN and CDR2 FVKESK. The CDR3 contains 14 residues. CDR3 DNA, as far as it was read: TGTGCCAGCAGCCAAGAGCGGGGGAACTATGGC. Translated, it gives CASSQERGNYG. The CDR3 in its entirety is CASSQERGNYGYTF.

Worth noting for this clone: The read finishes 3 residues shy of the CDR3 end, and the germline J gene is used to complete it. V usage is TRBV9 and J usage is TRBJ2-3; possible D gene TRBD2, 5 bases. The germline gives CDR1 SGDLS, CDR2 YYNGEE. This CDR3 has 16 amino acids. The germline V and J ends were trimmed by 0 bases and 0 bases, with 11 bases remaining between them. CDR3: CASSVGTFTSTDTQYF. Partial CDR3 DNA: TGTGCCAGCAGCGTAGGGACTTTCACTAGCACAGATACG.

This clone is medium-sized by frequency. The read terminates 3 residues ahead of where the CDR3 ends, so the germline J gene completes it. The J gene is TRBJ2-6, the V gene TRBV19; weak D call: TRBD2 (5 bases). The CDR3 spans 18 residues. Between the trimmed V and J ends, which lost 6 bases and 1 base, there was a span of 19 bases. Germline values: CDR1 LNHDA, CDR2 SQIVND (reference sequence). The part of the CDR3 DNA that was read is TGTGCCAGTAGCCCAAGTCGGGGTGGGGTTTCTGGGGCCAACGTC. It encodes CASSPSRGGVSGANV. The complete CDR3 sequence is CASSPSRGGVSGANVLTF.

Concerning this clone: The read comes to an end 3 residues before the CDR3 does, leaving the germline J gene to fill in the end. V and J are TRBV5-6 and TRBJ2-2, with no clear D. Trimming left V 0 bases short and J 4 bases short, with 10 bases between. The CDR3 runs to 15 residues. Germline V gene lookup returns CDR1 SGHDT and CDR2 YYEEEE. The covered CDR3 bases are TGTGCCAGCAGCTTGGTTCCGGGTCCCACCGGGGAG. This codes for CASSLVPGPTGE. The whole CDR3 sequence is CASSLVPGPTGELFF.

In the case of this clone: The read ends 3 residues before the CDR3 terminus; that terminus is restored from the germline J gene. The J gene is TRBJ2-1, the V gene TRBV6-2 or TRBV6-3; perhaps TRBD2 as D (6 bases). The germline V gene has CDR1 MNHEY and CDR2 SVGEGT. V was shortened by 2 bases and J by 3 bases, with 11 bases between the two germline ends. The CDR3 sequence is 15 residues long. This CDR3 reads CASSYRLAFYNEQFF. CDR3 DNA (partial): TGTGCCAGCAGTTACAGGCTAGCGTTCTACAATGAG.

Comments on this clone: The read halts 3 residues ahead of the CDR3 end, with the missing end drawn from the germline J gene. The chain employs TRBV28 and TRBJ2-3; 10 nucleotides match TRBD2. Trimming cost V 5 bases and J 2 bases; bases outside gene matches: 4. CDR3 length: 15 residues. Looked up from germline, CDR1 is MDHEN and CDR2 is SYDVKM. The CDR3 here is CASSGLAASTDTQYF. Incomplete CDR3 DNA: TGTGCCAGCAGTGGACTAGCGGCTTCCACAGATACG. Variable domain in full (rest from reference TRBV28 and TRBJ2-3): DVKVTQSSRYLVKRTGEKVFLECVQDMDHENMFWYRQDPGLGLRLIYFSYDVKMKEKGDIPEGYSVSREKKERFSLILESASTNQTSMYLCASSGLAASTDTQYFGPGTRLTVL.

As for this clone: The read terminates 3 residues ahead of where the CDR3 ends, so the germline J gene completes it. The chain couples TRBV7-2 to TRBJ2-3; unclear D gene. Germline values: CDR1 SGHTA, CDR2 FQGNSA. V was clipped by 5 bases and J by 5 bases, with 11 bases between them. The CDR3 is made up of 13 amino acids. The CDR3 loop reads CASSRGDLDTQYF. Incomplete CDR3 DNA: TGTGCCAGCAGCCGCGGAGACTTAGATACG.

On this clone itself: The missing CDR3 end, 3 residues past where the read stops, is filled in from the germline J gene. The chain has TRBV19 and TRBJ2-7; 7 bases are shared with TRBD2. The CDR3 spans 15 residues. The J segment lost 0 bases and the V segment lost 3 bases, leaving 5 bases of the junction unmatched. Germline values: CDR1 LNHDA, CDR2 SQIVND (reference sequence). CDR3 bases read: TGTGCCAGTAGTATGGGGGGGAAGGACTCCTACGAG. It yields the protein CASSMGGKDSYE. The whole CDR3 sequence reads CASSMGGKDSYEQYF.